The next 28 T cell receptor beta chains were all read from a single sample in a study of T cell responses to AZD1222 COVID-19 vaccine. Some clones are missing from TCRdb's copy, which holds only in-frame ones; the method was immunoSEQ multiplex PCR. The sample consists of about 39,000 clones, roughly 85% of them appearing once. This sample comprised peripheral blood, obtained 28 days after the second dose of the MenACWY control vaccine. Receptors originate from an adult who received the MenACWY meningococcal vaccine as a control.

The chain has TRBV11-2 and TRBJ2-4; the D is unclear. The V gene's germline CDR1 is SGHAT and CDR2 FQNNGV. V lost 2 bases and J lost 0, with 11 bases in between. The CDR3 length is 16 residues. For the CDR3, the DNA is TGTGCCAGCAGCTTAATCGTTGGGCTAGCCAAAAACATTCAGTACTTC. Translated: CASSLIVGLAKNIQYF.

V and J are TRBV5-1 and TRBJ2-2; unclear D gene. This CDR3 has 14 residues. The germline CDR1 and CDR2 sequences are SGHRS and YFSETQ. The V end was cut by 0 bases, the J end by 0 bases, with 3 bases between. Written as DNA, the CDR3 is TGCGCCAGCAGCTTGGCGGCGAACACCGGGGAGCTGTTTTTT. Translating it yields CASSLAANTGELFF.

The chain joins TRBV7-9 to TRBJ2-7; D possibly corresponds to TRBD2 (6 bases). The ends were cut back, 5 bases at V and 2 bases at J, with 16 bases in the middle. This CDR3 region has 15 residues. The V gene's germline CDR1 is SEHNR and CDR2 FQNEAQ (reference sequence). DNA of the CDR3: TGTGCCAGCAGCGGAGGGGTATTTGGGCCCTACGAGCAGTACTTC. Translated: CASSGGVFGPYEQYF.

In DNA, the CDR3 is TGCAGTGCTAGTCGGGGGGGGGCCTACAATGAGCAGTTCTTC. Translation gives CSASRGGAYNEQFF. The V call is TRBV20-1, the J call TRBJ2-1, with 8 positions matching TRBD2. The CDR3 extends over 14 amino acids. The ends lost 3 bases at V and 2 bases at J; junction bases unmatched: 3. Germline V gene lookup returns CDR1 DFQATT and CDR2 SNEGSKA (reference sequence).

The genes are TRBV4-2 and TRBJ2-1, with D possibly matching TRBD2 (6 bases). This CDR3 has 15 residues. Trimming took 1 base from V and 3 from J, leaving 10 bases between them. The V gene's germline CDR1 is LGHNA and CDR2 YNFKEQ. The CDR3 here is CASSQGPGLYNEQFF. CDR3 sequence (DNA): TGTGCCAGCAGCCAAGGCCCGGGACTCTACAATGAGCAGTTCTTC.

V is TRBV19 and J is TRBJ1-1; D remains unclear. The ends were cut back, 6 bases at V and 1 base at J, with 3 bases in the middle. Germline V gene lookup returns CDR1 LNHDA and CDR2 SQIVND (reference sequence). This CDR3 region has 11 residues. The CDR3 is CASSPNTEAFF. In DNA form, the CDR3 reads TGTGCCAGTAGCCCGAACACTGAAGCTTTCTTT.

V is TRBV5-5 and J is TRBJ1-2; no clear D gene. CDR1 and CDR2 from the germline V gene are SGHKS and YYEKEE (reference sequence). Trimming pared 4 bases from V and 0 bases from J, leaving 16 bases between. The CDR3 spans 16 residues. CDR3 DNA sequence: TGTGCCAGCAGCCCTCGGGCGGCGGGAGCTAACTATGGCTACACCTTC. It codes for CASSPRAAGANYGYTF.

The sample holds one count of this clone. The chain recombines TRBV27 with TRBJ2-1, with TRBD2 identical over 8 bases. V lost 0 bases and J lost 3; bases outside the gene matches: 4. This CDR3 is built from 16 residues. Germline CDR1 reads MNHEY; CDR2 reads SMNVEV (reference sequence). The CDR3 nucleotides are TGTGCCAGCAGTTTATCGACCGGGACTAGCTACAATGAGCAGTTCTTC. The encoded protein is CASSLSTGTSYNEQFF.

The chain uses TRBV24-1 and TRBJ2-5; D is unclear. The CDR3 is made up of 12 amino acids. Germline V gene lookup returns CDR1 KGHDR and CDR2 SFDVKD. V was shortened by 5 bases and J by 0 bases, with 3 bases between the two germline ends. CDR3 nucleotide sequence: TGTGCCACCAGTGGCTACCAAGAGACCCAGTACTTC. Protein sequence: CATSGYQETQYF.

The chain is built from TRBV4-1 and TRBJ1-5; D is uncertain. CDR1 is MGHRA and CDR2 is YSYEKL in the germline V gene. The CDR3 has 15 residues. The germline V and J ends were trimmed by 1 base and 5 bases, with 12 bases remaining between them. The CDR3 loop is CASSQVVPPHQPQHF. The CDR3 bases are TGCGCCAGCAGCCAAGTCGTACCCCCTCATCAGCCCCAGCATTTT.

The rearrangement uses TRBV28 and TRBJ2-3, with 8 bases identical to TRBD2. V was pared by 2 bases and J by 3 bases, with 4 bases of the junction left unmatched. The CDR3 is 15 amino acids. Germline CDR1 MDHEN, CDR2 SYDVKM. In nucleotides, the CDR3 is TGTGCCAGCAGTTTACCTAGCGGGCGTACAGATACGCAGTATTTT. Its translation is CASSLPSGRTDTQYF.

This clone showed up just a few times. The chain links TRBV29-1 to TRBJ2-7; 9 nucleotides agree with TRBD1. Germline CDR1 is SQVTM and CDR2 is ANQGSEA. V lost 6 bases and J lost 0; bases outside the gene matches: 3. The CDR3 length is 13 residues. CDR3 loop: CSVGTGSSYEQYF. DNA of the CDR3: TGCAGCGTAGGGACAGGGAGCTCCTACGAGCAGTACTTC.

The rearrangement uses TRBV6-5 and TRBJ1-6; D is undetermined. Looked up from germline, CDR1 is MNHEY and CDR2 is SVGAGI. This CDR3 is built from 14 residues. V lost 7 bases and J 0 bases, leaving 7 bases between the germline ends. The CDR3 region has the DNA TGTGCCAGCACCGCGAGCTCCTATAATTCACCCCTCCACTTT. As protein: CASTASSYNSPLHF.

The chain carries TRBV10-3 and TRBJ2-2; D perhaps matches TRBD2 (5 bases). Germline CDR1 ENHRY, CDR2 SYGVKD. There are 14 residues in the CDR3. Trimming cost V 10 bases and J 2 bases, with 14 bases left between them. CDR3 DNA sequence: TGTGCCACTTCAGACTACCCCAACACCGGGGAGCTGTTTTTT. Encoded protein: CATSDYPNTGELFF.

The rearrangement links TRBV18 to TRBJ2-7; a weak D match, TRBD1 (5 bases). Per the germline V gene, CDR1 is KGHSH and CDR2 is LQKENI. This CDR3 is built from 15 residues. Trimming shortened V by 4 bases and J by 0 bases, and 13 bases separated the two germline ends. In DNA form, the CDR3 reads TGTGCCAGCTCACTTCAGGGTTCCAGCTCCTACGAGCAGTACTTC. The encoded protein is CASSLQGSSSYEQYF.

This clone was counted once. The rearrangement links TRBV6-5 to TRBJ2-7; D might be TRBD2 (5 bases). Germline V gene data show CDR1 as MNHEY and CDR2 as SVGAGI. CDR3 length: 14 residues. V was trimmed by 0 bases and J by 5 bases, leaving 11 bases between them. The CDR3 loop is CASSYSSSTHEQYF. In nucleotides, the CDR3 is TGTGCCAGCAGTTACTCGTCTAGCACCCACGAGCAGTACTTC.

The CDR3 reads CASSLLAGANTGELFF. The CDR3 DNA reads as TGTGCCAGCAGCTTGCTTGCAGGGGCGAACACCGGGGAGCTGTTTTTT. The chain has TRBV5-5 and TRBJ2-2; perhaps TRBD1 as D (6 bases). V was clipped by 1 base and J by 0 bases, with 10 bases between them. There are 16 residues in the CDR3. Germline CDR1 is SGHKS and CDR2 is YYEKEE (reference sequence). The full variable domain, its missing parts supplied by reference TRBV5-5 and TRBJ2-2, is DAGVTQSPTHLIKTRGQQVTLRCSPISGHKSVSWYQQVLGQGPQFIFQYYEKEERGRGNFPDRFSARQFPNYSSELNVNALLLGDSALYLCASSLLAGANTGELFFGEGSRLTVL.

The V call is TRBV29-1, the J call TRBJ2-1, with 11 bases aligning to TRBD2. CDR3 length: 15 amino acids. The germline V gene has CDR1 SQVTM and CDR2 ANQGSEA. The junction had 12 bases not matched to a gene; V was cut back by 6 bases and J by 8 bases. CDR3 sequence reads: CSVNTGLAGSDEQFF. The DNA for the CDR3 is TGCAGCGTCAATACCGGACTAGCGGGTAGCGATGAGCAGTTCTTC.

The chain recombines TRBV3-1 (or the pseudogene TRBV3-2) with TRBJ2-3, with a possible D match to TRBD2 (6 bases). The germline gives CDR1 LGHDT, CDR2 YNNKEL (reference sequence). V was trimmed by 4 bases and J by 6 bases, leaving 17 bases between them. This CDR3 is 15 amino acids long. The CDR3 nucleotides read TGTGCCAGCAGCCGGGACTCCCGGGAGTTGGATACGCAGTATTTT. Translation gives CASSRDSRELDTQYF.

The chain uses TRBV20-1 and TRBJ1-2, with unresolved D. This CDR3 comprises 12 residues. The V and J ends lost 3 bases and 2 bases respectively, with 7 bases between them. The germline CDR1 and CDR2 sequences are DFQATT and SNEGSKA (reference sequence). The DNA for the CDR3 is TGCAGTGCTAGTGGGTCAAACTATGGCTACACCTTC. This gives the protein CSASGSNYGYTF.

The chain employs TRBV2 and TRBJ1-2; D uncertain. The CDR3 is 16 amino acids. The V end lost 4 bases, the J end lost 6 bases, and 21 bases lay between the germline ends. Germline assignment: CDR1 SNHLY and CDR2 FYNNEI. As DNA, the CDR3 is TGTGCCAGCAGTGCCTCGCGCGCAGCTTCTTTTCATGGCTACACCTTC. As protein: CASSASRAASFHGYTF.

This chain connects TRBV9 to TRBJ2-3, with TRBD2 as a possible D gene (6 bases). The CDR3 consists of 16 residues. V lost 0 bases to trimming and J lost 4 bases, with 15 bases between them. Germline CDR1 is SGDLS and CDR2 is YYNGEE. The CDR3 nucleotides are TGTGCCAGCAGCGTAGGGTTAGCGGAAGTCTCAGATACGCAGTATTTT. Translated: CASSVGLAEVSDTQYF. The full variable domain, with the rest looked up from reference TRBV9 and TRBJ2-3, is DSGVTQTPKHLITATGQRVTLRCSPRSGDLSVYWYQQSLDQGLQFLIQYYNGEERAKGNILERFSAQQFPDLHSELNLSSLELGDSALYFCASSVGLAEVSDTQYFGPGTRLTVL.

The V gene is TRBV5-8, the J gene TRBJ2-7; TRBD1 aligns across 9 bases. Germline V CDR1 and CDR2: SGHTS, YDEGEE. V trimming: 2 bases; J trimming: 3 bases; junction bases outside the gene matches: 3. The CDR3 contains 14 residues. CDR3 protein: CASSFGTGHYEQYF. The CDR3 nucleotides read TGTGCCAGCAGCTTCGGGACAGGGCACTACGAGCAGTACTTC.

This chain's CDR3 is CASSPRSRTGTEAFF. The DNA of the CDR3 is TGTGCCAGCAGCCCTCGATCGCGGACGGGAACTGAAGCTTTCTTT. The chain joins TRBV11-2 to TRBJ1-1; D unresolved. Germline CDR1 reads SGHAT; CDR2 reads FQNNGV. Trimming pared 5 bases from V and 5 bases from J, leaving 18 bases between. There are 15 residues in the CDR3.

The V call is TRBV28, the J call TRBJ2-1; perhaps TRBD2 as D (5 bases). The germline CDR1 and CDR2 sequences are MDHEN and SYDVKM. The ends were cut back, 5 bases at V and 6 bases at J, with 11 bases in the middle. The CDR3 extends over 13 amino acids. The CDR3 DNA reads TGTGCCAGCAGTCCGCCGACTACCAATGAGCAGTTCTTC. The encoded protein is CASSPPTTNEQFF.

This clone was seen only once. The CDR3 nucleotides are TGTGCCAGCAGCCGATCTATAGGGGACACAGATACGCAGTATTTT. Translating gives CASSRSIGDTDTQYF. The chain carries TRBV3-1 (or the pseudogene TRBV3-2) and TRBJ2-3; possible D gene TRBD1, 5 bases. This CDR3 comprises 15 residues. V lost 4 bases and J lost 2, with 13 bases in between. Germline CDR1 and CDR2: LGHDT and YNNKEL (reference sequence).

This rearrangement joins TRBV4-1 to TRBJ2-7, with 9 bases matching TRBD2. Germline-derived CDR1 and CDR2 are MGHRA and YSYEKL. The V segment lost 4 bases and the J segment 4 bases; nucleotides outside the gene matches: 8. The CDR3 has 15 amino acids. The CDR3 DNA follows: TGCGCCAGCAGCCTCTTGAGTAGCGGGAGATACGAGCAGTACTTC. This gives the protein CASSLLSSGRYEQYF.

The CDR3 DNA is TGTGCCATCAGTCAAGAAGCCTACGAGCAGTACTTC. Translation: CAISQEAYEQYF. V usage is TRBV10-3 and J usage is TRBJ2-7; D gene ambiguous. V lost 5 bases, J lost 2 bases, and 7 bases lay in between. Germline CDR1 is ENHRY and CDR2 is SYGVKD. The CDR3 runs to 12 residues.